The sequence of this T cell receptor (beta chain) was determined in a study of T cells after yellow fever vaccination (dated 2019 in TCRdb). Study-level background: The SMART-Seq v4 Ultra Low Input RNA kit was used to prepare libraries from fractions with low cell numbers. To follow T-cell clones before and after both primary and booster YFV17D yellow fever vaccination, bulk TCR alpha and beta repertoires underwent longitudinal sequencing. Two healthy male donors, one aged 18 to 30 and one aged 30 to 40 years, were included in the cohort. Blood was collected at multiple timepoints before and after primary and secondary immunization, and bulk PBMC replicates and cell subsets were isolated.

According to the study, the label for this sample's treatment or condition signals: live attenuated yellow fever vaccine strain. Two biological replicates of bulk PBMCs were collected at each blood-draw timepoint. PBMCs were isolated from peripheral blood using a standard Ficoll-Paque protocol. TriZol was used to extract RNA from bulk PBMCs, from CD4 and CD8 fractions, and from dextramer-positive and dextramer-negative fractions. From the cysteine up to the phenylalanine, the CDR3 has a length of 14 residues. Only the CDR3 DNA is retained, 42 bases long and in frame from the first base. Synthesis of TCR cDNA relied on 5'RACE template switching, a step that introduced a universal primer site along with unique molecular identifiers. Priming of cDNA synthesis was performed from both the TCR alpha and TCR beta constant segments. Library amplification used two PCR steps, and the second PCR step added sample barcodes and sequencing adapters. Sequencing of the libraries was done on either Illumina HiSeq 2500 (2x100 bp) or NovaSeq (2x150 bp). The source study handled its data this way. Demultiplexing of reads and collapsing into UMI consensus sequences were performed with MIGEC, and V(D)J alignment was carried out with MiXCR. Using edgeR on replicate PBMC samples, clonotypes were called vaccine-responding if FDR was below 0.01 and the log2 fold change was above 5 up to day 15. Each bulk clonotype was labeled CD4 or CD8 based on which sequenced repertoire, CD4 or CD8, contained the clonotype at higher abundance. TCRdb took the public reads, trimmed them with fastp at Q25, ran MiXCR for clone calling and kept in-frame beta chains. Rows with one shared CDR3 protein collapse into an entry with the most common genes and DNA. The V and J calls, along with clone size, are taken from TCRdb and not from the paper's own processing. The sample records around 610,000 distinct CDR3 sequences, less than 15% of which are singletons. Of the sample, more than 12% is held by the ten largest clones.

Comment on this clonotype: The antigen it recognizes is unknown. Base qualities are not provided; no much larger clone lies one nucleotide away.

Results the study describes overall, beyond this receptor: The secondary T-cell response was weaker than the primary response but faster, peaking on day 5 instead of day 15. Computational filtering was required because FACS-sorted repertoires could contain abundant contaminating clonotypes from the bulk population. The study included only a couple of donors, which limits how far the findings can be generalized. A small share of clonotypes occurred in both CD4 and CD8 compartments, likely arising from convergent recombination. After the booster, most clones that had expanded after primary vaccination were detected again (approximately 95% of CD4 and around 88% of CD8), suggesting broad maintenance of memory.

The rearrangement joined TRBV21-1 to TRBJ2-7; the D segment call TRBD1 is taken from the table without a DNA check. TRBV21-1 is a documented pseudogene. The sample was PBMCs, taken on the day of the yellow fever booster vaccination. The clonotype was recovered from a man younger than 45 who received the YFV17D yellow fever vaccine. The bases read TGTGCCAGCAGCCCCGGGACGGTCTCCTACGAGCAGTACTTC. This sequence encodes CASSPGTVSYEQYF.